Listed below are T cell receptor beta chains from one sample, sequenced in a study of blood T cell repertoires in COVID-19. Here immunoSEQ multiplex PCR was the method, and the copy in TCRdb shows in-frame clones only, minus some. The sample holds 150,000 to 200,000 clones, about four fifths seen once. The material sequenced was peripheral blood. The receptor source for this set is a woman in her 70s with acute or convalescent COVID-19. The CDR3 runs from the conserved cysteine through the conserved F or W. The D gene is left open where the match is weak. Some rows mark clone size as missing; the rest say once, few, many or name a class of expanded clone.

>NA|TRBV9|TRBD2|TRBJ2-5
TGTGCCAGCAGCGTAGGGGAACGAGCGGGGCAAGAGACCCAGTACTTC
CASSVGERAGQETQYF
>NA|TRBV19|NA|TRBJ1-2
TGTGCCAGTGCCTCCGGTCCCAACGGGGGATGGGGCTACACCTTC
CASASGPNGGWGYTF
>NA|TRBV7-2|NA|TRBJ1-4
TGTGCCAGCAGCCTGAACTTTCACGGAGGAAATGAAAAACTGTTTTTT
CASSLNFHGGNEKLFF
>NA|TRBV7-8|TRBD1|TRBJ2-1
TGTGCCAGCAGCCGAATAGGACAGGGGGCTGGTAATGAGCAGTTCTTC
CASSRIGQGAGNEQFF
>few|TRBV6-4|NA|TRBJ1-5
TGTGCCAGCAGTGCGGGCAGGGGACAGCCCCAGCATTTT
CASSAGRGQPQHF
>NA|TRBV5-5|NA|TRBJ1-5
TGTGCCAGCAGCTTGGGGGGGGGCCGGGGCGATCAGCCCCAGCATTTT
CASSLGGGRGDQPQHF
>NA|TRBV28|NA|TRBJ1-6
TGTGCCAGCAGATTACCTCCCGACAGGAATAATTCACCCCTCCACTTT
CASRLPPDRNNSPLHF
>NA|TRBV29-1|NA|TRBJ1-2
TGCAGCGCCGGAGCGGGGTTGGTTGGTGCTAACTATGGCTACACCTTC
CSAGAGLVGANYGYTF
>NA|TRBV5-1|NA|TRBJ2-3
TGCGCCAGCAGGGGACTGGGGCAAGATACGCAGTATTTT
CASRGLGQDTQYF
>once|TRBV5-1|TRBD2|TRBJ2-7
TGCGCCAGCAGCTTGGCCGGAAAACTAGCGCTCTCCTACGAGCAGTACTTC
CASSLAGKLALSYEQYF
>many|TRBV20-1|TRBD2|TRBJ2-1
TGCAGTGCCCAGACTAGCGGGCAGTTCTTC
CSAQTSGQFF
>NA|TRBV6-5|TRBD1|TRBJ1-2
TGTGCCAGCAGTTACTCTCGACAGGGAAGGGGAGGCTACACCTTC
CASSYSRQGRGGYTF
>NA|TRBV7-9|TRBD1|TRBJ2-7
TGTGCCAGCAGCGGCCGGGACAGGAGCTCCTACGAGCAGTACTTC
CASSGRDRSSYEQYF
>NA|TRBV27|NA|TRBJ2-3
TGTGCCAGCAGTTTGGCCTTATCCACAGATACGCAGTATTTT
CASSLALSTDTQYF
>NA|TRBV11-1|TRBD1|TRBJ2-3
TGTGCCAGCAGCTTAGGGACAGGAAATACGCAGTATTTT
CASSLGTGNTQYF
>NA|TRBV2|TRBD1|TRBJ1-1
TGTGCCAGCAGCGGACAGGGGGCTAGGAGCACTGAAGCTTTCTTT
CASSGQGARSTEAFF
>few|TRBV6-5|NA|TRBJ1-1
TGTGCCAGCAGCGACTGGAGGGGAGGCACTGAAGCTTTCTTT
CASSDWRGGTEAFF
>few|TRBV7-9|TRBD2|TRBJ2-3
TGTGCCAGCAGCTTGCGGGGGGGCGTGACAGATACGCAGTATTTT
CASSLRGGVTDTQYF
>NA|TRBV28|TRBD1|TRBJ2-3
TGTGCCAGCAGCCCGGGACAGGGGTATTCAGATACGCAGTATTTT
CASSPGQGYSDTQYF
>NA|TRBV29-1|TRBD2|TRBJ2-1
TGCAGCGTGACAGGACTAGCGGGAGCGGCCTACAATGAGCAGTTCTTC
CSVTGLAGAAYNEQFF
>once|TRBV19|TRBD2|TRBJ2-1
TGTGCCAGTAGTAAGAGCGGGGGCTCCTACAATGAGCAGTTCTTC
CASSKSGGSYNEQFF
>NA|TRBV28|TRBD1|TRBJ1-5
TGTGCCAGCAGCCAAGAAAGAACCAGCCGGGACAGGGATCGCAATCAGCCCCAGCATTTT
CASSQERTSRDRDRNQPQHF
>NA|TRBV6-5|TRBD2|TRBJ2-1
TGTGCCAGCAGTTACTTACCGACTAGCGGGAAGTCTGAGCAGTTCTTC
CASSYLPTSGKSEQFF
>NA|TRBV6-5|NA|TRBJ1-1
TGTGCCACCAAGGAGGGGGGGGAGGAAGCTTTCTTT
CATKEGGEEAFF
>NA|TRBV5-4|TRBD1|TRBJ2-1
TGTGCCAGCAGCTCGAAGGACAGGAATGAGCAGTTCTTC
CASSSKDRNEQFF
>NA|TRBV19|NA|TRBJ1-3
TGTGCCAGTATGGGGTGGACAGACCACTCTGGAAACACCATATATTTT
CASMGWTDHSGNTIYF
>NA|TRBV18|TRBD1|TRBJ1-5
TGTGCCAGCTACAAAACAGGGGGCAAGGGCAATCAGCCCCAGCATTTT
CASYKTGGKGNQPQHF
>NA|TRBV4-2|NA|TRBJ2-7
TGTGCCAGCAGCCAAGATTCTGGCGGGGCGGTATACGAGCAGTACTTC
CASSQDSGGAVYEQYF
>NA|TRBV12-5|NA|TRBJ1-1
TGTGCTAGTGGTTTGGACAGACACACTGAAGCTTTCTTT
CASGLDRHTEAFF
>few|TRBV9|NA|TRBJ2-3
TGTGCCAGCAGCGTAGAGGGCCAGGGGAACACAGATACGCAGTATTTT
CASSVEGQGNTDTQYF
>NA|TRBV28|NA|TRBJ1-2
TGTGCCAGCAGTTTAGGGGCCCTAAATGGCTACACCTTC
CASSLGALNGYTF
>NA|TRBV7-2|NA|TRBJ1-2
TGTGCCAGCAGCTTAGACTCCTCCCGTATCTACACCTTC
CASSLDSSRIYTF
>NA|TRBV6-5|TRBD2|TRBJ2-5
TGTGCCAGCAGTTATCGGACTAGCGGGAGCCAAGAGACCCAGTACTTC
CASSYRTSGSQETQYF
>NA|TRBV6-2/TRBV6-3|NA|TRBJ2-7
TGTGCCAGCAACCCGGGCCTAACAAGTCAAAGGCAGTACTTC
CASNPGLTSQRQYF
>NA|TRBV3-1/TRBV3-2|TRBD1|TRBJ2-5
TGTGCCAGCAGCCAATACGGACAGGGAGAGACCCAGTACTTC
CASSQYGQGETQYF
>NA|TRBV30|NA|TRBJ1-6
TGTGCCTGGAGGCAGGATAATTCACCCCTCCACTTT
CAWRQDNSPLHF
>NA|TRBV30|TRBD1|TRBJ1-6
TGTGCCTGGAGTGGGGACAGGGGAAATAATTCACCCCTCCACTTT
CAWSGDRGNNSPLHF